This T cell receptor beta chain comes out of a study of T cell changes during pregnancy in multiple sclerosis. This CDR3 is 15 amino acids long. The germline V and J ends were trimmed by 3 bases and 8 bases, with 18 bases remaining between them. The germline V gene has CDR1 SGDLS and CDR2 YYNGEE. The data were produced by immunoSEQ multiplex PCR, yet TCRdb's version contains in-frame clones alone and is incomplete. The sample lists some 120,000 clones, 90% to 95% seen once, with 1.5% in the top ten. The specimen was peripheral blood, collected in the third trimester of pregnancy. The chain combines TRBV9 with TRBJ2-1; no definite D call. This clonotype was obtained from a female donor with multiple sclerosis, enrolled in a pregnancy study. In DNA, the CDR3 is TGTGCCAGCAGCGCCTTGAGAGTCGGTTACGATGAGCAGTTCTTC. It is translated as CASSALRVGYDEQFF.